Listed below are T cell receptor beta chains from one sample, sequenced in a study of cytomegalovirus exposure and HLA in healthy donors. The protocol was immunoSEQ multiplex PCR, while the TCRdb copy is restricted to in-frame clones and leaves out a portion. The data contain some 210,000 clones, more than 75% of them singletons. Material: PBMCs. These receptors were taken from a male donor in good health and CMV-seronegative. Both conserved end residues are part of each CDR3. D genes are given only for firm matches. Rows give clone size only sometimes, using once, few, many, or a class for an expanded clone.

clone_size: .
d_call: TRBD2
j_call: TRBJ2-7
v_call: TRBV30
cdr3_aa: CACRKREDPEQYF
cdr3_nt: TGTGCCTGCAGAAAGCGGGAGGATCCCGAGCAGTACTTC

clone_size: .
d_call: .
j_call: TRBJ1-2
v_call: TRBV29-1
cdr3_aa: CSVVPSQNYGYTF
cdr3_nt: TGCAGCGTTGTACCCTCACAGAACTATGGCTACACCTTC

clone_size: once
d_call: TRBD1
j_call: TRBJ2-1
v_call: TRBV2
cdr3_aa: CASSTGTGRHEQFF
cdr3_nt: TGTGCCAGCAGTACCGGGACAGGGAGGCATGAGCAGTTCTTC

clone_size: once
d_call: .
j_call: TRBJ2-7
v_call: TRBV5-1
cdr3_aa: CASSLGARGYEQYF
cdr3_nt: TGCGCCAGCAGCTTGGGGGCCAGGGGCTACGAGCAGTACTTC

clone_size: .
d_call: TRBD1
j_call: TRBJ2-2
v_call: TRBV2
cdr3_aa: CASREGALRTGELFF
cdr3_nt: TGTGCCAGCAGAGAGGGGGCTTTGAGAACCGGGGAGCTGTTTTTT

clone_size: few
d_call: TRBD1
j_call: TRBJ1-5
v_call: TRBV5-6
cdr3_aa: CASSLEQGAGQPQHF
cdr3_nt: TGTGCCAGCAGCTTGGAGCAGGGGGCAGGTCAGCCCCAGCATTTT

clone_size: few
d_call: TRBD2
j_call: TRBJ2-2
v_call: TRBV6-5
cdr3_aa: CASRRLAGGSGELFF
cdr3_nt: TGTGCCAGCAGGAGACTAGCGGGAGGCTCGGGGGAGCTGTTTTTT

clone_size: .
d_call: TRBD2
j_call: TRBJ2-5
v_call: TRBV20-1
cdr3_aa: CSRTSGETQYF
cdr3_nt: TGCAGTAGAACTAGCGGAGAGACCCAGTACTTC

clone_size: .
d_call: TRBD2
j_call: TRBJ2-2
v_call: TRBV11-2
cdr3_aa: CASSSMGSGSWELFF
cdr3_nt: TGTGCCAGCAGCAGTATGGGTAGCGGGAGTTGGGAGCTGTTTTTT

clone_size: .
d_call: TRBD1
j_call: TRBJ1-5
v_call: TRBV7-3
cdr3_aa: CASSEGTGSQPQHF
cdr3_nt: TGTGCCAGCAGCGAGGGGACAGGTAGTCAGCCCCAGCATTTT

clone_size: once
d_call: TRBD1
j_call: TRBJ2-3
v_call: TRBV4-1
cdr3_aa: CASSRLDRGREDTQYF
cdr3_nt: TGCGCCAGCAGCCGCCTGGACAGGGGGCGCGAGGATACGCAGTATTTT

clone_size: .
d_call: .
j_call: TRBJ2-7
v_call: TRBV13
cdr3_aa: CASSLATGPGEQYF
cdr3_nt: TGTGCCAGCAGCTTAGCGACAGGACCTGGAGAGCAGTACTTC

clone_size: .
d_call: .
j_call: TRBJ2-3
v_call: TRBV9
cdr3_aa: CASSFLGVGTDTQYF
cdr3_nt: TGTGCCAGCAGTTTTTTAGGGGTTGGCACAGATACGCAGTATTTT